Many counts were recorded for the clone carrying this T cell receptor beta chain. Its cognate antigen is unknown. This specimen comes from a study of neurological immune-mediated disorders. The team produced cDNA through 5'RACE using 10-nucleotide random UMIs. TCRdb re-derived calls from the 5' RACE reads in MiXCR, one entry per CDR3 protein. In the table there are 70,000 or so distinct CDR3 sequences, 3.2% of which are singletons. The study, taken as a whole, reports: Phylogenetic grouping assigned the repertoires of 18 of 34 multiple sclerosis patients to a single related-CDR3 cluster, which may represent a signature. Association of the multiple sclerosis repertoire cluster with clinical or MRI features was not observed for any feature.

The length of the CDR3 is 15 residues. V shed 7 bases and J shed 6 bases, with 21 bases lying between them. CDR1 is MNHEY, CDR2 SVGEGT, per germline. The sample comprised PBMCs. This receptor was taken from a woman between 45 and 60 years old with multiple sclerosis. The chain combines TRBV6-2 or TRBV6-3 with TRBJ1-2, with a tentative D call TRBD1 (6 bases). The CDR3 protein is CASTPRGGHTDGYTF. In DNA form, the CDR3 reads TGTGCCAGCACCCCAAGGGGGGGACATACGGATGGCTACACCTTC.